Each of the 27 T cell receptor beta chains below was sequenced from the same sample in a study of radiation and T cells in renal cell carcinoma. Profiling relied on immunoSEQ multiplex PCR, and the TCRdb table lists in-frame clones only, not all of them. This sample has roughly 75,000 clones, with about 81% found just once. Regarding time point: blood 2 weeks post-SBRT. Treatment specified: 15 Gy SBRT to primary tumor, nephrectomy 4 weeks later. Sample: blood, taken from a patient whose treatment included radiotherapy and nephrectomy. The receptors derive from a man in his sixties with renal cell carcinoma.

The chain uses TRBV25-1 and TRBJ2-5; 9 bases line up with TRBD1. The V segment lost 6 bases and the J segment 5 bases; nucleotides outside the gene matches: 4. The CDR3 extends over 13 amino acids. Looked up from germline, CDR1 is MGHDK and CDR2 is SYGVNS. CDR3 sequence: CASRPTGGETQYF. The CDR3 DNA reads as TGTGCCAGCAGACCGACAGGGGGGGAGACCCAGTACTTC.

The CDR3 DNA reads as TGTGCCAGCTCAACCTTACCCGGGGACAATGAAGCTTTCTTT. It specifies CASSTLPGDNEAFF. The V gene is TRBV18, the J gene TRBJ1-1, with a tentative D call TRBD1 (6 bases). This CDR3 contains 14 residues. Per the germline V gene, CDR1 is KGHSH and CDR2 is LQKENI. Deletions cut 5 bases from V and 7 bases from J, with 17 bases between.

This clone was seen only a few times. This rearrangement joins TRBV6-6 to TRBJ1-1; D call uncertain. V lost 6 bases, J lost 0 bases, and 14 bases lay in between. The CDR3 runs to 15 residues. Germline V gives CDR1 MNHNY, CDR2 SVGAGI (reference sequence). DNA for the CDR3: TGTGCCAGCAGGACATCCTGGACTCTGAACACTGAAGCTTTCTTT. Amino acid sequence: CASRTSWTLNTEAFF.

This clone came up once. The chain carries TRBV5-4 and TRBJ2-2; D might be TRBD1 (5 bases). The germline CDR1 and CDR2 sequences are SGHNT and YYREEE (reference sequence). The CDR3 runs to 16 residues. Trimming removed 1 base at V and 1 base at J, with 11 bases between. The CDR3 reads CASSLLGLRNTGELFF. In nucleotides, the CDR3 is TGTGCCAGCAGCTTGTTGGGGCTCAGGAACACCGGGGAGCTGTTTTTT.

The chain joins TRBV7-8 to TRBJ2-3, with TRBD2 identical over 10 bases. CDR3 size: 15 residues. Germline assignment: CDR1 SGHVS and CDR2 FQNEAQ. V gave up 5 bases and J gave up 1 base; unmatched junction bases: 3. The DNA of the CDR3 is TGTGCCAGCAGCCGCGGGACTAGCGGCACAGATACGCAGTATTTT. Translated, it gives CASSRGTSGTDTQYF.

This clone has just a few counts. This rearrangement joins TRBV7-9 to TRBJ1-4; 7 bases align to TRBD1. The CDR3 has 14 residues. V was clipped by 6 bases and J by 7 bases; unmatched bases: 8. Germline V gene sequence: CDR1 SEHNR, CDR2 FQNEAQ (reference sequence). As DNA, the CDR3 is TGTGCCAGCAGATCAAGGGGGCGCGGTGAAAAACTGTTTTTT. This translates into CASRSRGRGEKLFF.

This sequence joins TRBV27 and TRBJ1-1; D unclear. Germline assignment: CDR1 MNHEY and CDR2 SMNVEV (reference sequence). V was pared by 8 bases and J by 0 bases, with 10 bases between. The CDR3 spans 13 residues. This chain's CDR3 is CASGGRLNTEAFF. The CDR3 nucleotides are TGTGCCAGCGGCGGACGGCTGAACACTGAAGCTTTCTTT.

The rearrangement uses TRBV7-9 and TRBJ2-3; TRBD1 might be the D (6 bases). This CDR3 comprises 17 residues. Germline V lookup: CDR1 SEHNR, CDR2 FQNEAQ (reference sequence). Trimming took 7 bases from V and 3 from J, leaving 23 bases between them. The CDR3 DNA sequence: TGTGCCAGCACCTCAGGGGTAGTTGGGCTTGGGACAGATACGCAGTATTTT. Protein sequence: CASTSGVVGLGTDTQYF. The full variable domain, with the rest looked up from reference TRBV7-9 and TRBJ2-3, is DTGVSQNPRHKITKRGQNVTFRCDPISEHNRLYWYRQTLGQGPEFLTYFQNEAQLEKSRLLSDRFSAERPKGSFSTLEIQRTEQGDSAMYLCASTSGVVGLGTDTQYFGPGTRLTVL.

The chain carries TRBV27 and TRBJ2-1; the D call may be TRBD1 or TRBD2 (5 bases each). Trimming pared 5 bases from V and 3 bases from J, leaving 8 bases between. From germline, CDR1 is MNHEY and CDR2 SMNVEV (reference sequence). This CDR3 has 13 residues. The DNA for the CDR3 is TGTGCCAGCAGTCCGGGGCGCTACAATGAGCAGTTCTTC. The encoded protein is CASSPGRYNEQFF.

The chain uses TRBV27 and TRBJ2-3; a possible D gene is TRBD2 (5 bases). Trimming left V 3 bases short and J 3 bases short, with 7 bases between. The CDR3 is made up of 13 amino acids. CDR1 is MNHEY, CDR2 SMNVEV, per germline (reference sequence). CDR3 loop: CASSFGGTDTQYF. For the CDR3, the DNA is TGTGCCAGCAGTTTCGGCGGGACAGATACGCAGTATTTT.

The CDR3 sequence is CASRTGTGGGNTIYF. As DNA, the CDR3 is TGTGCCAGCAGAACAGGGACAGGGGGTGGAAACACCATATATTTT. The V call is TRBV6-5, the J call TRBJ1-3; 11 nucleotides line up with TRBD1. The CDR3 contains 15 residues. Germline V lookup: CDR1 MNHEY, CDR2 SVGAGI. The J segment lost 3 bases and the V segment lost 6 bases, leaving 4 bases of the junction unmatched.

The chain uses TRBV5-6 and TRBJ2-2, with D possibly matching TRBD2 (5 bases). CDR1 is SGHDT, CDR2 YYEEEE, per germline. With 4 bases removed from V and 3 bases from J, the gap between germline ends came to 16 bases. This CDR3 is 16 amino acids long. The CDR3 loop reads CASSPVGETYTGELFF. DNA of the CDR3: TGTGCCAGCAGCCCCGTTGGGGAGACGTACACCGGGGAGCTGTTTTTT.

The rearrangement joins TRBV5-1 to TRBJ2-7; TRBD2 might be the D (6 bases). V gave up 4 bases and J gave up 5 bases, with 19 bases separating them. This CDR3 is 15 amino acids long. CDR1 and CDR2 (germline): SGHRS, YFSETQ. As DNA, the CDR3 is TGCGCCAGCAGCCGTTCGAGACTAGGAAGCGACGAGCAGTACTTC. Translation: CASSRSRLGSDEQYF.

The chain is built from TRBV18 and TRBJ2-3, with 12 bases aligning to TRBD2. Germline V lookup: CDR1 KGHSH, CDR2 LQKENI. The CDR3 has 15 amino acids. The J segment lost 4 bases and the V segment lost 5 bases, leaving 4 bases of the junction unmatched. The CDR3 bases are TGTGCCAGCTCATCGACTAGCGGGAGTGCAGATACGCAGTATTTT. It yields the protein CASSSTSGSADTQYF.

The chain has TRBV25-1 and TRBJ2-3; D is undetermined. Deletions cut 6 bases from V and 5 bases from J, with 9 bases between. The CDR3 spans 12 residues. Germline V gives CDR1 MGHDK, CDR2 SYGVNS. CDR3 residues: CASSNVRDTQYF. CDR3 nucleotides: TGTGCCAGCAGCAACGTTAGAGATACGCAGTATTTT. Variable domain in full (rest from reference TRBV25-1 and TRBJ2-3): EADIYQTPRYLVIGTGKKITLECSQTMGHDKMYWYQQDPGMELHLIHYSYGVNSTEKGDLSSESTVSRIRTEHFPLTLESARPSHTSQYLCASSNVRDTQYFGPGTRLTVL.

The CDR3, as DNA: TGCAGCGTTGGCGAAGGGGGGAGGACTGAAGCTTTCTTT. It specifies CSVGEGGRTEAFF. V gene TRBV29-1 combines with J gene TRBJ1-1, with D tentatively TRBD1 (6 bases). Trimming took off 4 bases at V and 5 bases at J, with 14 bases between the two ends. This CDR3 region has 13 residues. Germline V gene sequence: CDR1 SQVTM, CDR2 ANQGSEA. The whole variable domain, filled in from reference TRBV29-1 and TRBJ1-1, reads SAVISQKPSRDICQRGTSLTIQCQVDSQVTMMFWYRQQPGQSLTLIATANQGSEATYESGFVIDKFPISRPNLTFSTLTVSNMSPEDSSIYLCSVGEGGRTEAFFGQGTRLTVV.

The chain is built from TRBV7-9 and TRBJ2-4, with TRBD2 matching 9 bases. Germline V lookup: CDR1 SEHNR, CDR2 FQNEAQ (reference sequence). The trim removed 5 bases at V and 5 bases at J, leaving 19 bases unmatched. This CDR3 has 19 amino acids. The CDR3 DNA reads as TGTGCCAGCAGCGATCCAGCCCTAATTAGCGGGAGCATGCAAAACATTCAGTACTTC. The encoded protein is CASSDPALISGSMQNIQYF.

The CDR3 DNA is TGTGCCAGCGGGGCTGGGGGTGAAAAACTGTTTTTT. Residues: CASGAGGEKLFF. The chain has TRBV19 and TRBJ1-4; TRBD1 might be the D (5 bases). The CDR3 totals 12 residues. The germline V and J ends were trimmed by 9 bases and 7 bases, with 12 bases remaining between them. Germline values: CDR1 LNHDA, CDR2 SQIVND (reference sequence).

CDR3 in amino acids: CASSPPGTDTQYF. CDR3 sequence (DNA): TGTGCCAGCAGTCCACCGGGCACAGATACGCAGTATTTT. This sequence joins TRBV28 and TRBJ2-3; D is uncertain. The CDR3 is 13 amino acids. The germline gives CDR1 MDHEN, CDR2 SYDVKM. Trimming left V 5 bases short and J 1 base short, with 7 bases between.

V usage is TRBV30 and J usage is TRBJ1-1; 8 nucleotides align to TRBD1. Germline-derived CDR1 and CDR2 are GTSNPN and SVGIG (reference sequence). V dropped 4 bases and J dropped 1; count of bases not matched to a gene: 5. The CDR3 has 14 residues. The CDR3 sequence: CAWTPGGRNTEAFF. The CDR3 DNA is TGTGCCTGGACTCCAGGGGGCCGGAACACTGAAGCTTTCTTT.

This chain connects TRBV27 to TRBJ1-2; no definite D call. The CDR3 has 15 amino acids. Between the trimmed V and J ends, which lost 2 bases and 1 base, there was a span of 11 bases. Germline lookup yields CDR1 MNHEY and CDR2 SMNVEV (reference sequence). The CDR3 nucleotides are TGTGCCAGCAGTTTAAGCCTGGTGGGTAACTATGGCTACACCTTC. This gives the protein CASSLSLVGNYGYTF.

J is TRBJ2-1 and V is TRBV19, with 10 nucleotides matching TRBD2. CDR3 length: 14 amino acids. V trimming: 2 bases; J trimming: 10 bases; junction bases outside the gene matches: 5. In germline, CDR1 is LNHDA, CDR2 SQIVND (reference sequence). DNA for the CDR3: TGTGCCAGTAGTATACTAGCGGGAGTGTACGAGCAGTTCTTC. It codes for CASSILAGVYEQFF.

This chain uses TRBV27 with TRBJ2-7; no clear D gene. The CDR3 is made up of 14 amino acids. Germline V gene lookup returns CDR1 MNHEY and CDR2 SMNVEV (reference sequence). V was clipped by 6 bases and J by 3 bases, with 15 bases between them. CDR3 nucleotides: TGTGCCAGCAGCCCTTTGGCCCGGTACTACGAGCAGTACTTC. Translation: CASSPLARYYEQYF.

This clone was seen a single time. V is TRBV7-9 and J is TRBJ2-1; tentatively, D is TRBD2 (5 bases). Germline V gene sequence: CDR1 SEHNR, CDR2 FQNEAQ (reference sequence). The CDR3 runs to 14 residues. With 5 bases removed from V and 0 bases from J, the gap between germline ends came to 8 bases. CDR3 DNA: TGTGCCAGCAGCCAGACTACCTCCTACAATGAGCAGTTCTTC. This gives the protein CASSQTTSYNEQFF.

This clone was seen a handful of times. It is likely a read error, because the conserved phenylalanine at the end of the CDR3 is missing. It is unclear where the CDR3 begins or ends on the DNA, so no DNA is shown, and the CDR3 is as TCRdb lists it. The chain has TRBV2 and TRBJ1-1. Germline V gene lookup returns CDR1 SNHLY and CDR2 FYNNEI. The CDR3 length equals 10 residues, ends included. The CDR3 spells CASGPPGQRV.

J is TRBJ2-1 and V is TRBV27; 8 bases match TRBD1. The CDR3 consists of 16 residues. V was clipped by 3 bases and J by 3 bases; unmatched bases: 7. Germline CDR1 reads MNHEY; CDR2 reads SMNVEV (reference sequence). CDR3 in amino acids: CASSLAGGIRYNEQFF. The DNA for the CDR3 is TGTGCCAGCAGTTTGGCAGGGGGCATTCGCTACAATGAGCAGTTCTTC.

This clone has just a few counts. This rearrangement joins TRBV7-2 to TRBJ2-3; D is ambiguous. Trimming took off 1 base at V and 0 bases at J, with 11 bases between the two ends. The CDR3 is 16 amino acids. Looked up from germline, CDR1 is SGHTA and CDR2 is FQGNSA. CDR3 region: CASSLDSVISTDTQYF. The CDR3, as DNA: TGTGCCAGCAGCTTAGATTCCGTTATTAGCACAGATACGCAGTATTTT.